This record concerns one TCR beta chain sequence. The data were taken from a study of blood T cell repertoires in COVID-19. Study at large: Both acute and convalescent COVID-19 samples were obtained from the United States, Italy and Spain.

In the original analysis: Scientists estimated how many nucleated cells there were by amplifying reference gene primers. The assay was immunoSEQ multiplex PCR, and TCRdb's table has in-frame clones only and misses some. The DNA gave D and trimming, while V, J and clone size come from that table. The data hold a few hundred thousand clones, with 84% observed a single time. Sequencing was performed on peripheral blood. The sequence came from a human donor in a cohort sampled during active COVID-19.

CDR3 region: CASSDVDRGTGNTIYF. The CDR3 DNA sequence: TGTGCCAGCAGCGACGTGGACAGGGGGACCGGAAACACCATATATTTT. The genes are TRBV2 and TRBJ1-3; 10 bases line up with TRBD1. Germline V gene sequence: CDR1 SNHLY, CDR2 FYNNEI. V trimming: 6 bases; J trimming: 4 bases; junction bases outside the gene matches: 9. The CDR3 extends over 16 amino acids. The variable domain in full, with the rest retrieved from reference TRBV2 and TRBJ1-3, is EPEVTQTPSHQVTQMGQEVILRCVPISNHLYFYWYRQILGQKVEFLVSFYNNEISEKSEIFDDQFSVERPDGSNFTLKIRSTKLEDSAMYFCASSDVDRGTGNTIYFGEGSWLTVV.